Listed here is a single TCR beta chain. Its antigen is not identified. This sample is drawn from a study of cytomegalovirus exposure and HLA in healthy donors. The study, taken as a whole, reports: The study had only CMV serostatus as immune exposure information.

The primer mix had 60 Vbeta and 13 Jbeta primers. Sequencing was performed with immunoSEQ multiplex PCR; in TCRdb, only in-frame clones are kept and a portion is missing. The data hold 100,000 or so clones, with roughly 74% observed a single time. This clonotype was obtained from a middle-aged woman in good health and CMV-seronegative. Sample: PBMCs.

The CDR3 bases are TGTGCCAGCAGACAAACAGGGGTCGCCAATCAGCCCCAGCATTTT. Residues: CASRQTGVANQPQHF. The V gene is TRBV27, the J gene TRBJ1-5; 7 positions match TRBD1. V shed 6 bases, J shed 3 bases, and the junction held 8 bases outside the gene matches. Germline assignment: CDR1 MNHEY and CDR2 SMNVEV (reference sequence). The CDR3 extends over 15 amino acids.